This T cell receptor (beta chain) was identified during a study of blood T cell repertoires in COVID-19. Germline values: CDR1 MNHEY, CDR2 SVGAGI. V was clipped by 4 bases and J by 8 bases, with 9 bases between them. The length of the CDR3 is 13 residues. Authors' methods: By means of reference gene primer amplification, nucleated cell counts were estimated. Profiling relied on immunoSEQ multiplex PCR, and the TCRdb table lists in-frame clones only, not all of them. V, J and clone size are taken as reported in that table, and D and trimming were inferred from the DNA itself. The table shows around 130,000 clones, with about 85% occurring only once.

This TCR was recovered from a man in his 70s with acute or convalescent COVID-19. The specimen was peripheral blood. The chain is built from TRBV6-5 and TRBJ1-6; D unresolved. Written as DNA, the CDR3 is TGTGCCAGCAGTTCCCGCACTTATTCACCCCTCCACTTT. Its protein product is CASSSRTYSPLHF.